Below, 28 T cell receptor beta chains from the same sample are listed, as sequenced in a study of T cell clones after liver transplantation. TCRdb's table, derived via immunoSEQ multiplex PCR, lists solely in-frame clones and lacks some. The table has about 76,000 clones, roughly 85% seen once; the top ten hold 2.8%. The sample was CD4+ T cells from blood, taken at the 22-month timepoint. The receptors were gathered from a human patient who received a liver transplant. The graft donor may account for some of the T cells.

This clone was seen once. The chain recombines TRBV28 with TRBJ1-5; D is perhaps TRBD1 (6 bases). V lost 4 bases and J 5 bases, leaving 9 bases between the germline ends. Germline V lookup: CDR1 MDHEN, CDR2 SYDVKM. The CDR3 loop spans 13 amino acids. In nucleotides, the CDR3 is TGTGCCAGCAGTTCTCCAGGGGATCAGCCCCAGCATTTT. Encoded protein: CASSSPGDQPQHF.

This chain connects TRBV7-2 to TRBJ1-4; no clear D. This CDR3 spans 14 amino acids. Germline V gene lookup returns CDR1 SGHTA and CDR2 FQGNSA. V dropped 3 bases and J dropped 6 bases, with 11 bases sitting between them. CDR3 amino acids: CASSLSRWDEKLFF. In DNA, the CDR3 is TGTGCCAGCAGCTTGTCCAGGTGGGATGAAAAACTGTTTTTT.

This rearrangement joins TRBV11-2 to TRBJ2-7; 7 bases fit TRBD1. Germline CDR1 SGHAT, CDR2 FQNNGV. This CDR3 has 15 amino acids. The ends lost 8 bases at V and 6 bases at J; junction bases unmatched: 16. The CDR3 loop reads CASRSNSGTVSEQYF. CDR3 coding DNA: TGTGCCAGCCGAAGTAACTCCGGGACAGTATCCGAGCAGTACTTC.

This clone turned up a few times. This rearrangement joins TRBV12-5 to TRBJ1-6; TRBD1 matches at 7 bases. CDR1 LGHNT and CDR2 FRNRAP come from the germline V gene. The V segment lost 6 bases and the J segment 6 bases; nucleotides outside the gene matches: 5. The CDR3 runs to 14 residues. The CDR3 loop is CASGTGQTNSPLHF. DNA of the CDR3: TGTGCTAGTGGAACGGGACAGACTAATTCACCCCTCCACTTT.

The table lists this clone with a few counts. The chain uses TRBV29-1 and TRBJ2-1; 11 nucleotides match TRBD2. The CDR3 has 15 amino acids. CDR1 SQVTM and CDR2 ANQGSEA come from the germline V gene. The V and J ends lost 2 bases and 9 bases, in that order; junction bases with no gene match: 9. The CDR3 nucleotides read TGCAGCGTTGAACCGGTAGCGGGAGGGCCGGGTGAGCAGTTCTTC. The encoded protein is CSVEPVAGGPGEQFF.

The V call is TRBV7-9, the J call TRBJ1-1; no reliable D call. Trimming removed 2 bases at V and 11 bases at J, with 18 bases between. CDR1 and CDR2 (germline): SEHNR, FQNEAQ (reference sequence). The CDR3 consists of 14 residues. The DNA for the CDR3 is TGTGCCAGCAGCTTAAGTACTGGGGTGAGGTCCGCTTTCTTT. Translated: CASSLSTGVRSAFF.

The V and J genes are TRBV7-2 and TRBJ2-3; D gene uncertain. V was clipped by 2 bases and J by 13 bases, with 16 bases between them. The CDR3 totals 13 residues. From germline, CDR1 is SGHTA and CDR2 FQGNSA. The DNA of the CDR3 is TGTGCCAGCAGCTTACAGGCCCCGACGAACGAGTATTTT. Protein sequence: CASSLQAPTNEYF.

This clone came up a few times. This chain connects TRBV19 to TRBJ2-1; 11 nucleotides match TRBD2. The germline CDR1 and CDR2 sequences are LNHDA and SQIVND (reference sequence). This CDR3 is 14 amino acids long. V trimming: 6 bases; J trimming: 8 bases; junction bases outside the gene matches: 6. The CDR3 DNA reads as TGTGCCAGTAGCCGCCGTAGCGGGAGGGATGAGCAGTTCTTC. It is translated as CASSRRSGRDEQFF.

This chain joins TRBV7-9 and TRBJ2-2; 9 bases align to TRBD2. CDR3 size: 19 residues. Germline CDR1 is SEHNR and CDR2 is FQNEAQ (reference sequence). The J segment lost 6 bases and the V segment lost 3 bases, leaving 17 bases of the junction unmatched. The CDR3 spells CASSFGNSGSKRLAGELFF. CDR3 nucleotides: TGTGCCAGCAGCTTTGGCAATAGCGGGAGTAAGAGGCTCGCCGGGGAGCTGTTTTTT.

The gene calls are TRBV7-9 and TRBJ1-1; D remains unclear. Germline values: CDR1 SEHNR, CDR2 FQNEAQ (reference sequence). Between the trimmed V and J ends, which lost 8 bases and 1 base, there was a span of 11 bases. The CDR3 loop spans 13 amino acids. The CDR3 nucleotides are TGTGCCAGCTTACTAAGGGAGAACACTGAAGCTTTCTTT. Residues: CASLLRENTEAFF.

This clone was observed a single time. The CDR3 DNA is TGTGCCAGCAGCCCAACAAGGAATGAGCAGTTCTTC. This sequence encodes CASSPTRNEQFF. The chain combines TRBV14 with TRBJ2-1; D is unresolved. V lost 4 bases to trimming and J lost 7 bases, with 8 bases between them. Germline V gene sequence: CDR1 SGHDN, CDR2 FVKESK. There are 12 residues in the CDR3. The full variable domain, in which reference TRBV14 and TRBJ2-1 provide the parts outside the CDR3, is EAGVTQFPSHSVIEKGQTVTLRCDPISGHDNLYWYRRVMGKEIKFLLHFVKESKQDESGMPNNRFLAERTGGTYSTLKVQPAELEDSGVYFCASSPTRNEQFFGPGTRLTVL.

The rearrangement uses TRBV19 and TRBJ1-2; D may be TRBD1 (5 bases). V lost 3 bases and J lost 2, with 7 bases in between. Germline assignment: CDR1 LNHDA and CDR2 SQIVND (reference sequence). The CDR3 length is 13 residues. As DNA, the CDR3 is TGTGCCAGTAGTATTCCAGGGAACTATGGCTACACCTTC. As protein: CASSIPGNYGYTF.

The chain employs TRBV9 and TRBJ1-6; D is ambiguous. Germline CDR1 SGDLS, CDR2 YYNGEE. There are 15 residues in the CDR3. V dropped 0 bases and J dropped 4 bases, with 8 bases sitting between them. CDR3 residues: CASSVGSDYNSPLHF. CDR3 coding DNA: TGTGCCAGCAGCGTAGGGTCAGATTATAATTCACCCCTCCACTTT.

The J gene is TRBJ1-1, the V gene TRBV29-1; 8 positions agree with TRBD1. CDR3 length: 13 residues. Germline V gene sequence: CDR1 SQVTM, CDR2 ANQGSEA. Trimming cost V 8 bases and J 6 bases; bases outside gene matches: 11. The CDR3 DNA sequence: TGCAGCACTACACAGGGGGGTTTTTCTGAAGCTTTCTTT. It encodes CSTTQGGFSEAFF.

This clone showed up just a few times. This chain connects TRBV30 to TRBJ1-4; D is ambiguous. V lost 8 bases to trimming and J lost 3 bases, with 13 bases between them. Germline loops: CDR1 GTSNPN, CDR2 SVGIG (reference sequence). The CDR3 extends over 13 amino acids. The CDR3, as DNA: TGTGCCGGTTCCCGGGCTGCTAATGAAAAACTGTTTTTT. It is translated as CAGSRAANEKLFF.

The chain combines TRBV9 with TRBJ2-2; 7 positions match TRBD2. From germline, CDR1 is SGDLS and CDR2 YYNGEE. This CDR3 has 15 residues. V lost 0 bases to trimming and J lost 7 bases; unmatched junction nucleotides: 6. The CDR3: CASSVDVLADGELFF. CDR3 DNA: TGTGCCAGCAGCGTAGATGTCCTAGCGGACGGGGAGCTGTTTTTT.

The chain is built from TRBV7-9 and TRBJ2-2; 9 bases fit TRBD1. The V segment lost 6 bases and the J segment 6 bases; nucleotides outside the gene matches: 5. CDR3 length: 14 residues. Per germline, CDR1 SEHNR and CDR2 FQNEAQ (reference sequence). CDR3 sequence reads: CASSFDRGAGELFF. In DNA form, the CDR3 reads TGTGCCAGCAGTTTTGACAGGGGGGCCGGGGAGCTGTTTTTT.

The chain employs TRBV19 and TRBJ2-4, with 8 bases matching TRBD1. The germline V gene has CDR1 LNHDA and CDR2 SQIVND (reference sequence). V was pared by 5 bases and J by 0 bases, with 24 bases of the junction left unmatched. The CDR3 consists of 22 residues. CDR3 in amino acids: CASSSEARAVGQVMGAKNIQYF. CDR3 DNA: TGTGCCAGTAGTTCCGAGGCACGCGCCGTGGGACAGGTGATGGGAGCCAAAAACATTCAGTACTTC.

The chain recombines TRBV19 with TRBJ2-1; 9 nucleotides line up with TRBD1. Trimming took 9 bases from V and 7 from J; bases not matched to a gene: 13. This CDR3 is 15 amino acids long. The germline V gene has CDR1 LNHDA and CDR2 SQIVND (reference sequence). The CDR3 loop is CASATGTGRMNEQFF. The CDR3 region has the DNA TGTGCCAGCGCGACCGGGACAGGGCGAATGAATGAGCAGTTCTTC.

Of note for this clone: Other DNA variants within this sample encode the same CDR3. The CDR3 nucleotides are TGTGCCAGCAGCTTAGGGGATACCTATTCACCCCTCCACTTT. It yields the protein CASSLGDTYSPLHF. V is TRBV11-2 and J is TRBJ1-6; D uncertain. CDR1 is SGHAT, CDR2 FQNNGV, per germline. Trimming cost V 1 base and J 8 bases, with 9 bases left between them. The CDR3 covers 14 residues.

The chain recombines TRBV9 with TRBJ2-3; 11 nucleotides agree with TRBD2. Losses at the gene ends were 4 bases for V and 4 bases for J; bases not matched to a gene: 5. The CDR3 length is 15 residues. The germline V gene encodes CDR1 SGDLS and CDR2 YYNGEE. Written as DNA, the CDR3 is TGTGCCAGCAGCTTGCTAGCGGGGGGCTCAGATACGCAGTATTTT. It codes for CASSLLAGGSDTQYF.

The rearrangement joins TRBV19 to TRBJ1-2; 9 nucleotides line up with TRBD1. The CDR3 runs to 14 residues. Trimming took 5 bases from V and 7 from J; bases not matched to a gene: 8. Germline CDR1 LNHDA, CDR2 SQIVND (reference sequence). CDR3 residues: CASSQGQGVTGYTF. The CDR3 region has the DNA TGTGCCAGTAGTCAGGGACAGGGCGTTACTGGCTACACCTTC.

This clone was observed a handful of times. The V and J genes are TRBV5-4 and TRBJ1-6; 9 bases map to TRBD1. CDR3 size: 14 residues. V shed 0 bases and J 8 bases; nucleotides not matched to a gene: 0. The V gene's germline CDR1 is SGHNT and CDR2 YYREEE (reference sequence). The CDR3 spells CASSLGQGDSPLHF. CDR3 bases: TGTGCCAGCAGCTTGGGACAGGGGGATTCACCCCTCCACTTT.

The gene calls are TRBV5-1 and TRBJ2-7; D not certain. This CDR3 comprises 13 residues. Trimming took off 0 bases at V and 6 bases at J, with 10 bases between the two ends. CDR1 and CDR2 from the germline V gene are SGHRS and YFSETQ. The CDR3 DNA follows: TGCGCCAGCAGCTTGGAGCAGTTTGCCGAGCAGTACTTC. Its translation is CASSLEQFAEQYF.

The J gene is TRBJ1-5, the V gene TRBV5-8, with TRBD1 identical over 7 bases. CDR3 size: 13 residues. V lost 9 bases and J lost 9; bases outside the gene matches: 12. Per germline, CDR1 SGHTS and CDR2 YDEGEE. The CDR3 DNA reads TGTGCCACCTTGGGACAGAAACAAGGGCCCCAGCATTTT. It codes for CATLGQKQGPQHF.

The chain recombines TRBV9 with TRBJ2-5; no reliable D call. Germline CDR1 is SGDLS and CDR2 is YYNGEE. This CDR3 contains 16 residues. The V end lost 4 bases, the J end lost 1 base, and 17 bases lay between the germline ends. The CDR3 is CASSLGPTRFQETQYF. CDR3 DNA sequence: TGTGCCAGCAGCCTCGGACCCACTCGTTTCCAAGAGACCCAGTACTTC.

The V gene is TRBV30, the J gene TRBJ2-2; 8 bases align to TRBD1. This CDR3 is 13 amino acids long. The germline V gene has CDR1 GTSNPN and CDR2 SVGIG (reference sequence). The J segment lost 4 bases and the V segment lost 4 bases, leaving 2 bases of the junction unmatched. CDR3 loop: CAWNTGGTGELFF. In nucleotides, the CDR3 is TGTGCCTGGAATACAGGGGGCACCGGGGAGCTGTTTTTT. Full variable domain (outside the CDR3, taken from reference TRBV30 and TRBJ2-2): SQTIHQWPATLVQPVGSPLSLECTVEGTSNPNLYWYRQAAGRGLQLLFYSVGIGQISSEVPQNLSASRPQDRQFILSSKKLLLSDSGFYLCAWNTGGTGELFFGEGSRLTVL.

The V call is TRBV7-2, the J call TRBJ2-7; the match to TRBD1 covers 12 bases. The CDR3 length is 15 residues. Germline-derived CDR1 and CDR2 are SGHTA and FQGNSA. Trimming at V came to 2 bases and at J to 4 bases, leaving 3 bases not matched to a gene. The CDR3 DNA is TGTGCCAGCAGCTTACGGGACAGGGGGCAATACGAGCAGTACTTC. This translates into CASSLRDRGQYEQYF. The whole variable domain, remainder taken from reference TRBV7-2 and TRBJ2-7, is GAGVSQSPSNKVTEKGKDVELRCDPISGHTALYWYRQSLGQGLEFLIYFQGNSAPDKSGLPSDRFSAERTGGSVSTLTIQRTQQEDSAVYLCASSLRDRGQYEQYFGPGTRLTVT.